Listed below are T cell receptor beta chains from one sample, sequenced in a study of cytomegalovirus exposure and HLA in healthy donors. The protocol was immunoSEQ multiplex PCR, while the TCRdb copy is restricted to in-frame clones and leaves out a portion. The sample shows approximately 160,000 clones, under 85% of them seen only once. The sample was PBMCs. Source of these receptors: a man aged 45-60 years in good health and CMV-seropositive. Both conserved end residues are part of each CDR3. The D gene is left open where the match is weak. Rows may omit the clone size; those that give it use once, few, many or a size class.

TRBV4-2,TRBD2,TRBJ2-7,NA,TGTGCCAGCAGCCAGGGACTAGCCGAGCCCCGCCAGCAGTACTTC,CASSQGLAEPRQQYF
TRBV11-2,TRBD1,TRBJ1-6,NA,TGTGCCAGCAGCTTAGAGGGGACAGGGGGCTCACCCCTCCACTTT,CASSLEGTGGSPLHF
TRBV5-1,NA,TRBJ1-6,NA,TGCGCCAGCAGCTTGCATACAGTCGGTGATTCACCCCTCCACTTT,CASSLHTVGDSPLHF
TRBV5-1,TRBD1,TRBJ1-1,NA,TGCGCCAGCAGCACACAGGGGATGAACACTGAAGCTTTCTTT,CASSTQGMNTEAFF
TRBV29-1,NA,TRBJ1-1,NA,TGCAGCGCAGCCCGCAGGGAACACACTGAAACTTTCTTT,CSAARREHTETFF
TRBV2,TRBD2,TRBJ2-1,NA,TGTGCCAGCGGGACTAGCGGGAAAGGAGACAATGAGCAGTTCTTC,CASGTSGKGDNEQFF
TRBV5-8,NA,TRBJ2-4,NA,TGTGCCAGCAGCTTGCAAGTACTAGCCAAAAACATTCAGTACTTC,CASSLQVLAKNIQYF
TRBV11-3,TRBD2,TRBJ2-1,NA,TGTGCCAGCAGCTTTAGCGAGCGGGGTGAGCAGTTCTTC,CASSFSERGEQFF
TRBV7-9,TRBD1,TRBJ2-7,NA,TGTGCCAGCAGACAAGTCCCGGGACAGGAGTACGAGCAGTACTTC,CASRQVPGQEYEQYF
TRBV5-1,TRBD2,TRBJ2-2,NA,TGCGCCAGCAGCTCTGGGGGGGCGAACACCGGGGAGCTGTTTTTT,CASSSGGANTGELFF
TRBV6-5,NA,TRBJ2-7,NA,TGTGCCAGCACCAGGGGGGCAGGGAGCTCCTACGAGCAGTACTTC,CASTRGAGSSYEQYF
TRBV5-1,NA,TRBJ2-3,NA,TGCGCCAGCAGCTCCTCCGCGACTAGTATCGTTGCAGATACGCAGTATTTT,CASSSSATSIVADTQYF
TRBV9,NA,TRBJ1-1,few,TGTGCCAGCAGCGTAGAGGGGATGAACACTGAAGCTTTCTTT,CASSVEGMNTEAFF
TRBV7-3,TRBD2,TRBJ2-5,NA,TGTGCCAGCAGTTTGGGACTAGCGGGGGCAAAAGAGACCCAGTACTTC,CASSLGLAGAKETQYF
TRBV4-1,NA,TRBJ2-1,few,TGCGCCAGCAGCAACAGGGATTATTCGTTCTTC,CASSNRDYSFF
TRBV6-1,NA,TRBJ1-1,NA,TGTGCCAGCAACCCCGGGGGGACGGCGAACACTGAAGCTTTCTTT,CASNPGGTANTEAFF